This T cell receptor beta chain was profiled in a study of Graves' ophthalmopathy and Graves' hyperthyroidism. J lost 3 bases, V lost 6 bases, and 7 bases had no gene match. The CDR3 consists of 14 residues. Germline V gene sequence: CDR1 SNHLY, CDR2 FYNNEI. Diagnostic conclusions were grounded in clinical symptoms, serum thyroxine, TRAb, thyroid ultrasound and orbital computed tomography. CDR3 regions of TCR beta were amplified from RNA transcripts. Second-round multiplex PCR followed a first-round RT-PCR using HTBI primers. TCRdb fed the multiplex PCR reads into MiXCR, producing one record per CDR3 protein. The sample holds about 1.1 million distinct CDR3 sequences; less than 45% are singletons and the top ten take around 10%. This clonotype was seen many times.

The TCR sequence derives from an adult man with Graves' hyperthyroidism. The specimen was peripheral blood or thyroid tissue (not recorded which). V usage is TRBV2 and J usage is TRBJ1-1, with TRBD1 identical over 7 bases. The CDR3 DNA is TGTGCCAGCAGCCAACAGGGGCCTTACACTGAAGCTTTCTTT. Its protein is CASSQQGPYTEAFF. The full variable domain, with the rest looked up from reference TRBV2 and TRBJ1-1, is EPEVTQTPSHQVTQMGQEVILRCVPISNHLYFYWYRQILGQKVEFLVSFYNNEISEKSEIFDDQFSVERPDGSNFTLKIRSTKLEDSAMYFCASSQQGPYTEAFFGQGTRLTVV.